Following are 10 T cell receptor beta chains from one sample sequenced in a study of monozygotic twins with inflammatory bowel disease. TCRdb re-called the 5' RACE reads and catalogs CDR3 proteins one per entry, DNA excluded. The listing records 300,000 to 400,000 distinct CDR3 sequences. Material for sequencing was blood. The receptors here all came from a human donor with ulcerative colitis or Crohn's disease, or a healthy co-twin of an affected twin (not recorded which).

This CDR3 reads CASSPGTGTHAGELFF. This chain connects TRBV6-1 to TRBJ2-2; the TCRdb D gene call, TRBD1, has no DNA to confirm it. Germline V lookup: CDR1 MNHNS, CDR2 SASEGT. The CDR3 has 16 amino acids.

This chain joins TRBV18 and TRBJ1-1; absent DNA, TCRdb's TRBD1 call cannot be checked. CDR1 and CDR2 from the germline V gene are KGHSH and LQKENI. This CDR3 comprises 12 residues. CDR3 region: CASSPDSTEAFF.

The V call is TRBV7-2, the J call TRBJ1-6. The CDR3 has 15 residues. CDR1 is SGHTA, CDR2 FQGNSA, per germline. CDR3 region: CASSLVQGLVSPLHF. Full variable domain (remainder filled in from reference TRBV7-2 and TRBJ1-6): GAGVSQSPSNKVTEKGKDVELRCDPISGHTALYWYRQSLGQGLEFLIYFQGNSAPDKSGLPSDRFSAERTGGSVSTLTIQRTQQEDSAVYLCASSLVQGLVSPLHFGNGTRLTVT.

This chain uses TRBV4-1 with TRBJ2-2; absent DNA, TCRdb's TRBD2 call cannot be checked. Germline V gene sequence: CDR1 MGHRA, CDR2 YSYEKL. This CDR3 spans 14 amino acids. The chain's CDR3 is CASSPGTTGGELFF.

The rearrangement uses TRBV27 and TRBJ2-1. This CDR3 spans 12 amino acids. The V gene's germline CDR1 is MNHEY and CDR2 SMNVEV (reference sequence). The CDR3 is CASSHGGNEQFF.

This chain links TRBV7-3 with TRBJ1-1. The CDR3 sequence is 13 residues long. The germline CDR1 and CDR2 sequences are SGHTA and FQGTGA. CDR3 residues: CASSLGVGTEAFF.

The rearrangement joins TRBV7-3 to TRBJ2-3; TCRdb picks TRBD1, but there is no DNA to check that call. This CDR3 spans 14 amino acids. Germline assignment: CDR1 SGHTA and CDR2 FQGTGA. CDR3 loop: CASSLAGAEDTQYF.

The genes are TRBV6-5 and TRBJ1-1; there is no DNA to check the TCRdb D call of TRBD1. Per the germline V gene, CDR1 is MNHEY and CDR2 is SVGAGI. This CDR3 is built from 16 residues. The CDR3 reads CASSYSSGRGATEAFF.

V and J are TRBV7-8 and TRBJ2-3; TCRdb reports TRBD1, a call that lacks DNA to check it against. Germline CDR1 is SGHVS and CDR2 is FQNEAQ. This CDR3 region has 18 residues. The CDR3 spells CASSFLIGTQKAADTQYF.

The rearrangement uses TRBV7-8 and TRBJ1-2; as DNA is missing, the TRBD1 call by TCRdb cannot be tested. CDR1 and CDR2 from the germline V gene are SGHVS and FQNEAQ. This CDR3 is built from 15 residues. The CDR3 loop reads CASSLALGGISGYTF.